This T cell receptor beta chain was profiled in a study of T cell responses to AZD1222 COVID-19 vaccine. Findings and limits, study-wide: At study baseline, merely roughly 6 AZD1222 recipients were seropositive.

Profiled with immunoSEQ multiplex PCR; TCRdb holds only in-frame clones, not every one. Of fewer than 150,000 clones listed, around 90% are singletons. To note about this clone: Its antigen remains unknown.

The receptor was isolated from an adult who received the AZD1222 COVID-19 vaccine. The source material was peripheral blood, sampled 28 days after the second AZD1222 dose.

The CDR3 sequence: CASSLGQGGGEKLFF. CDR3 nucleotides: TGCGCCAGCAGCTTGGGCCAGGGGGGAGGTGAAAAACTGTTTTTT. The V call is TRBV5-1, the J call TRBJ1-4; 7 positions agree with TRBD1. The V gene end was trimmed by 0 bases and the J gene end by 7 bases; junction bases not matched to a gene: 6. In germline, CDR1 is SGHRS, CDR2 YFSETQ. The CDR3 runs 15 residues. Full variable domain (missing parts from reference TRBV5-1 and TRBJ1-4): KAGVTQTPRYLIKTRGQQVTLSCSPISGHRSVSWYQQTPGQGLQFLFEYFSETQRNKGNFPGRFSGRQFSNSRSEMNVSTLELGDSALYLCASSLGQGGGEKLFFGSGTQLSVL.